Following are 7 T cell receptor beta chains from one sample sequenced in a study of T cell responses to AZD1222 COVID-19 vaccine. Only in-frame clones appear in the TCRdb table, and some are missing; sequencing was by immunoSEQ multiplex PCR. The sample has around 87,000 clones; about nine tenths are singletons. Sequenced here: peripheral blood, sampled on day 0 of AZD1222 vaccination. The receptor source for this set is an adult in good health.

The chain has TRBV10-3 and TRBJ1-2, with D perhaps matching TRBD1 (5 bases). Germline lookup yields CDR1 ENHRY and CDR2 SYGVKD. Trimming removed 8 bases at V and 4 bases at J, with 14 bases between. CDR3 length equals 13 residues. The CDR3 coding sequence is TGTGCCATCCGGGGGGACCTGCTCTATGGCTACACCTTC. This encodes CAIRGDLLYGYTF.

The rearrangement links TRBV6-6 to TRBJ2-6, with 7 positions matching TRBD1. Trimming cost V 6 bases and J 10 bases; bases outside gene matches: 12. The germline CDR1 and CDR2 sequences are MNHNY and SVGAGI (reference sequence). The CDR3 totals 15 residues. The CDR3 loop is CASSLTGVQGNVLTF. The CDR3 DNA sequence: TGTGCCAGCAGCCTGACGGGCGTACAGGGGAACGTCCTGACTTTC.

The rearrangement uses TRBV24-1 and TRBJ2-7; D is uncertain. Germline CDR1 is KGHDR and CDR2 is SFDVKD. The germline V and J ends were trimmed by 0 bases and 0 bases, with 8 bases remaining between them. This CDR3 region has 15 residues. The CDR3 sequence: CATSDLPGSSYEQYF. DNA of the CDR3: TGTGCCACCAGTGATTTGCCCGGCTCCTCCTACGAGCAGTACTTC.

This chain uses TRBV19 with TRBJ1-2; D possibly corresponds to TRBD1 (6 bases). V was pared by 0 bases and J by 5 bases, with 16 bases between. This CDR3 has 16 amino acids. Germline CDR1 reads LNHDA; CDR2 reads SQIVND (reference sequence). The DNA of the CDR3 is TGTGCCAGTAGTATAGATGTTACAGCCCAGGGGTATGGCTACACCTTC. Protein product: CASSIDVTAQGYGYTF.

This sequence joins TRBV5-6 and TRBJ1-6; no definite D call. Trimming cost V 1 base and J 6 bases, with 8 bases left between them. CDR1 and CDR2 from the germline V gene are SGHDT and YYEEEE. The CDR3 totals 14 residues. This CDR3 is CASSLYGPNSPLHF. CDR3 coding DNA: TGTGCCAGCAGCTTGTACGGGCCTAATTCACCCCTCCACTTT.

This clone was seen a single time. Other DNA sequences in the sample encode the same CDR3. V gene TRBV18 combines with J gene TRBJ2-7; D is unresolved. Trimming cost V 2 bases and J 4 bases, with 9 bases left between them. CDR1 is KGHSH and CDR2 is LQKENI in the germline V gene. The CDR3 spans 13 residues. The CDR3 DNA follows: TGTGCCAGCTCACCATCCGGCGGTTACGAGCAGTACTTC. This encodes CASSPSGGYEQYF.

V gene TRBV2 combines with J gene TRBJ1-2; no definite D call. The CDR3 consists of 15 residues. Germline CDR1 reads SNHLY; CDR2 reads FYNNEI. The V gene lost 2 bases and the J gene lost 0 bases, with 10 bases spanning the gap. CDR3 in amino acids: CASSETVAANYGYTF. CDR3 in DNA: TGTGCCAGCAGTGAAACGGTGGCGGCTAACTATGGCTACACCTTC.